What follows are 3 T cell receptor beta chains derived from one specimen sequenced in a study of CD8 T cells in Susac syndrome. RNA was extracted with the RNeasy kit, and a quantity of roughly 0.45 to 1 ug was reverse transcribed using random hexamers. TCRdb itself ran the immunoSEQ multiplex PCR reads through MiXCR, one entry per CDR3 protein. The sample consists of roughly 200,000 distinct CDR3 sequences, roughly 94% of them appearing once. Source material: CD4+ T cells from PBMCs. These receptors all come from a human donor with Susac syndrome.

The chain recombines TRBV20-1 with TRBJ2-1; tentative D call: TRBD2 (5 bases). CDR1 DFQATT and CDR2 SNEGSKA come from the germline V gene (reference sequence). V was cut by 3 bases and J by 9 bases, with 12 bases left in between. The CDR3 runs 12 residues. CDR3 region: CSARDLRGEQFF. CDR3 sequence (DNA): TGCAGTGCTAGGGACCTTCGGGGTGAGCAGTTCTTC.

The CDR3 reads CASSLPFRLAGVRGIQYF. DNA for the CDR3: TGTGCCAGCAGCCTACCCTTCCGACTAGCGGGAGTGAGGGGCATTCAGTACTTC. The chain recombines TRBV11-2 with TRBJ2-4, with 12 bases matching TRBD2. The CDR3 is made up of 18 amino acids. The trim removed 5 bases at V and 9 bases at J, leaving 17 bases unmatched. Looked up from germline, CDR1 is SGHAT and CDR2 is FQNNGV.

This chain's CDR3 is CASSDSTSGGTTNEQFF. The DNA of the CDR3 is TGTGCCAGCAGTGACTCGACTAGCGGTGGAACTACGAATGAGCAGTTCTTC. This chain links TRBV2 with TRBJ2-1; 9 nucleotides align to TRBD2. V shed 3 bases, J shed 7 bases, and the junction held 13 bases outside the gene matches. CDR1 SNHLY and CDR2 FYNNEI come from the germline V gene. The CDR3 totals 17 residues.